A selection of T cell receptor beta chains follows, all from one sample in a study of shared clonotypes between healthy human individuals. Measured with immunoSEQ multiplex PCR; TCRdb has only the in-frame clones, and not every one. This table has under 2,500,000 clones, 90% to 96% appearing once. The source material was naive CD4+ T cells sorted from blood. The receptors derive from a young man in good health. Each CDR3 is given with its conserved first and last residue. Fields, in order: CDR3 length, D gene, J gene, V gene, CDR3 protein. A D gene is named only where the DNA matches it firmly.

cdr3_length: 14; d_call: NA; j_call: TRBJ1-1; v_call: TRBV7-2; cdr3_aa: CASTESGVSTEAFF
cdr3_length: 16; d_call: NA; j_call: TRBJ1-6; v_call: TRBV29-1; cdr3_aa: CSVDISGGREFSPLHF
cdr3_length: 13; d_call: TRBD1; j_call: TRBJ2-5; v_call: TRBV2; cdr3_aa: CASRTGGWETQYF
cdr3_length: 16; d_call: TRBD2; j_call: TRBJ2-5; v_call: TRBV7-9; cdr3_aa: CASSLGAGGPRETQYF
cdr3_length: 17; d_call: NA; j_call: TRBJ2-5; v_call: TRBV7-9; cdr3_aa: CASSLRSGTIWQETQYF
cdr3_length: 16; d_call: NA; j_call: TRBJ2-1; v_call: TRBV7-7; cdr3_aa: CASSSESGGSYNEQFF
cdr3_length: 12; d_call: NA; j_call: TRBJ2-7; v_call: TRBV18; cdr3_aa: CASSRVGYEQYF
cdr3_length: 14; d_call: TRBD1; j_call: TRBJ1-2; v_call: TRBV6-5; cdr3_aa: CASRTGPNYYGYTF
cdr3_length: 13; d_call: NA; j_call: TRBJ1-4; v_call: TRBV28; cdr3_aa: CASSLSGSEKLFF
cdr3_length: 13; d_call: TRBD1; j_call: TRBJ1-4; v_call: TRBV6-6; cdr3_aa: CASTRGANEKLFF
cdr3_length: 12; d_call: TRBD1; j_call: TRBJ2-3; v_call: TRBV18; cdr3_aa: CASSSGQDTQYF
cdr3_length: 16; d_call: NA; j_call: TRBJ1-5; v_call: TRBV30; cdr3_aa: CAWSGGTVNSNQPQHF
cdr3_length: 12; d_call: NA; j_call: TRBJ1-1; v_call: TRBV7-2; cdr3_aa: CASSFGNTEAFF
cdr3_length: 15; d_call: NA; j_call: TRBJ1-2; v_call: TRBV2; cdr3_aa: CASSPYSTDTYGYTF
cdr3_length: 14; d_call: NA; j_call: TRBJ2-6; v_call: TRBV7-2; cdr3_aa: CASSSFRGDDSPTF
cdr3_length: 14; d_call: TRBD1; j_call: TRBJ1-6; v_call: TRBV6-1; cdr3_aa: CASSVGQGATPLHF
cdr3_length: 13; d_call: NA; j_call: TRBJ1-2; v_call: TRBV10-3; cdr3_aa: CAISGDNNYGYTF
cdr3_length: 14; d_call: TRBD2; j_call: TRBJ2-3; v_call: TRBV10-2; cdr3_aa: CASSEGRETDTQYF
cdr3_length: 14; d_call: TRBD1; j_call: TRBJ1-4; v_call: TRBV30; cdr3_aa: CAWSGDRSNEKLFF
cdr3_length: 16; d_call: NA; j_call: TRBJ2-3; v_call: TRBV7-9; cdr3_aa: CASSSQGTTSTDTQYF
cdr3_length: 18; d_call: TRBD1; j_call: TRBJ2-2; v_call: TRBV4-3; cdr3_aa: CASSQDWGQGAMTGELFF
cdr3_length: 11; d_call: NA; j_call: TRBJ1-4; v_call: TRBV30; cdr3_aa: CAWDSNEKLFF
cdr3_length: 14; d_call: TRBD1; j_call: TRBJ1-1; v_call: TRBV19; cdr3_aa: CASSQTGMNTEAFF